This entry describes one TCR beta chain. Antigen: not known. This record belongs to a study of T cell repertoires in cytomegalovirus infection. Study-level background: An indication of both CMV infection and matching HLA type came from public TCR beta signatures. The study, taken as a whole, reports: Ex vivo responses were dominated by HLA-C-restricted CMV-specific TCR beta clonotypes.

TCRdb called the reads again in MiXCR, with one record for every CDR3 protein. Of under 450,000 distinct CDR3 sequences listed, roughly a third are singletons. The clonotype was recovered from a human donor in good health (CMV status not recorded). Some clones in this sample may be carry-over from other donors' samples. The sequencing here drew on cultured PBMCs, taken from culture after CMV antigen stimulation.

The CDR3 here is CAISGTGRIYEQYF. CDR3 in DNA: TGTGCCATATCAGGGACAGGGCGAATTTACGAGCAGTACTTC. The chain links TRBV10-3 to TRBJ2-7; 9 bases are shared with TRBD1. Per the germline V gene, CDR1 is ENHRY and CDR2 is SYGVKD. V trimming: 9 bases; J trimming: 4 bases; junction bases outside the gene matches: 10. There are 14 residues in the CDR3.